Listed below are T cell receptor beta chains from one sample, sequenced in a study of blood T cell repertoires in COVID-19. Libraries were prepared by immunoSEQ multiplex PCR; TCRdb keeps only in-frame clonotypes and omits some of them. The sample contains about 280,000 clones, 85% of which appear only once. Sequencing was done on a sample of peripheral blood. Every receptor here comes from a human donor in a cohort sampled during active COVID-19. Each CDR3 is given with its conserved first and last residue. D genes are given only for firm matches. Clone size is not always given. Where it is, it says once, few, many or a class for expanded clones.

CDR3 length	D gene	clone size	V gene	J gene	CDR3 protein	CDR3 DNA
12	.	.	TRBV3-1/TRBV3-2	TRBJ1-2	CASSQDPVGYTF	TGTGCCAGCAGCCAAGATCCGGTGGGCTACACCTTC
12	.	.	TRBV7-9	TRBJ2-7	CASSSQTYEQYF	TGTGCCAGCAGCTCCCAGACCTACGAGCAGTACTTC
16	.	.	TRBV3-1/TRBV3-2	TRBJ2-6	CASSQVAVSGANVLTF	TGTGCCAGCAGCCAAGTTGCAGTCTCTGGGGCCAACGTCCTGACTTTC
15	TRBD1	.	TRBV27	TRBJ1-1	CASSPGTAMNTEAFF	TGTGCCAGCAGTCCCGGGACAGCTATGAACACTGAAGCTTTCTTT
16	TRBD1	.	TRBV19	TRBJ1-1	CASSTNRRQGGPEAFF	TGTGCCAGTAGTACGAACAGACGACAGGGCGGACCTGAAGCTTTCTTT
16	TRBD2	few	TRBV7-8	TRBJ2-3	CASSPLGGARTDTQYF	TGTGCCAGCAGCCCCCTCGGGGGGGCGCGGACAGATACGCAGTATTTT
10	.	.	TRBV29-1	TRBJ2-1	CSVGEREQFF	TGCAGCGTCGGGGAGAGGGAGCAGTTCTTC
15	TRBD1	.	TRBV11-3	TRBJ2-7	CASSSSTGQSYEQYF	TGTGCCAGCAGCTCGTCGACAGGGCAATCCTACGAGCAGTACTTC
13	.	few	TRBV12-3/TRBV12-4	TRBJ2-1	CASSSYRRNEQFF	TGTGCCAGCAGTTCCTATCGCCGCAATGAGCAGTTCTTC
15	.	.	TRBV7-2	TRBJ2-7	CASSLGASSTYEQYF	TGTGCCAGCAGCTTAGGGGCTAGCTCTACCTACGAGCAGTACTTC
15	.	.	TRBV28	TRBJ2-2	CASKSGTYPTGELFF	TGTGCCAGCAAGAGTGGGACTTACCCAACCGGGGAGCTGTTTTTT
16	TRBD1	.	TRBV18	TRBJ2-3	CASSPPGTGRADTQYF	TGTGCCAGCTCACCACCAGGGACAGGGAGGGCAGATACGCAGTATTTT
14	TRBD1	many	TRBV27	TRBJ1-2	CASSLLTGQRGYTF	TGTGCCAGCAGTCTTTTGACAGGGCAACGGGGCTACACCTTC
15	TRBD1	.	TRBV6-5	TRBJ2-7	CASSPGQAWSYEQYF	TGTGCCAGCAGTCCAGGACAGGCATGGTCCTACGAGCAGTACTTC
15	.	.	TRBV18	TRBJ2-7	CASSLTGTPIYEQYF	TGTGCCAGCTCACTTACCGGGACACCCATCTACGAGCAGTACTTC
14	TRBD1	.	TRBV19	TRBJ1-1	CASTAPEGARRAFF	TGTGCCAGTACTGCACCGGAGGGGGCTCGGCGAGCTTTCTTT
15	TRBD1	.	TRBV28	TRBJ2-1	CASSPTGSVYNEQFF	TGTGCCAGCAGCCCGACAGGGTCGGTCTACAATGAGCAGTTCTTC
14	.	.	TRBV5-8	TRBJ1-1	CASSLGPINTEAFF	TGTGCCAGCAGCTTGGGGCCGATTAACACTGAAGCTTTCTTT
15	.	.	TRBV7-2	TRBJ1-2	CASSSKRGAEGGYTF	TGTGCCAGCAGCTCAAAGCGAGGAGCCGAGGGTGGCTACACCTTC
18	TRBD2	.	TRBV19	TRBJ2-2	CASSMRTSGSEGTGELFF	TGTGCCAGTAGTATGAGGACTAGCGGGAGCGAAGGCACCGGGGAGCTGTTTTTT
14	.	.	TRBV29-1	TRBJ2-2	CSVRTQQPAGELFF	TGCAGCGTTCGGACACAACAACCCGCCGGGGAGCTGTTTTTT
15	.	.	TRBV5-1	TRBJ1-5	CASSLAGGMGQPQHF	TGCGCCAGCAGCTTGGCGGGGGGGATGGGCCAGCCCCAGCATTTT
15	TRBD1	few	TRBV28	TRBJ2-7	CASSYFRQGASEQYF	TGTGCCAGCAGTTATTTCCGGCAGGGGGCATCCGAGCAGTACTTC
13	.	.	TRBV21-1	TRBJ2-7	CASTGQAINEQYF	TGTGCCAGCACGGGACAGGCGATCAACGAGCAGTACTTC
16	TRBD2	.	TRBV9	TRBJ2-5	CASSVASSGDQETQYF	TGTGCCAGCAGCGTAGCGTCTAGCGGCGATCAAGAGACCCAGTACTTC
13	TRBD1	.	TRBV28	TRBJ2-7	CASRGTGPYEQYF	TGTGCCAGCAGGGGGACAGGGCCCTACGAGCAGTACTTC
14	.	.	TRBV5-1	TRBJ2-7	CASSPSGGTYEQYF	TGCGCCAGCAGCCCCTCCGGGGGTACCTACGAGCAGTACTTC
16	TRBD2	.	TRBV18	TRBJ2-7	CASSPTLAGGAHEQYF	TGTGCCAGCTCACCAACGCTAGCGGGAGGTGCCCACGAGCAGTACTTC
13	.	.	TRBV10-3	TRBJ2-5	CAFRGRAGETQYF	TGTGCGTTCAGGGGCAGGGCTGGGGAGACCCAGTACTTC
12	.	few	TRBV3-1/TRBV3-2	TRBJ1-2	CASSSVNYGYTF	TGTGCCAGCAGCTCTGTAAACTATGGCTACACCTTC
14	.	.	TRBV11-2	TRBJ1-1	CASSLLGGGLGAFF	TGTGCCAGCAGCTTACTGGGGGGGGGACTAGGAGCTTTCTTT
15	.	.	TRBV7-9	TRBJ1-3	CASSLQQGPENTIYF	TGTGCCAGCAGCTTACAACAGGGACCGGAAAACACCATATATTTT
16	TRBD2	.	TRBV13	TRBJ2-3	CASSSRLAASTDTQYF	TGTGCCAGCAGCAGCCGACTAGCGGCTAGCACAGATACGCAGTATTTT
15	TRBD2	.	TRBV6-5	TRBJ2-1	CASTAGVSSYNEQFF	TGTGCCAGCACGGCGGGGGTTAGCTCCTACAATGAGCAGTTCTTC
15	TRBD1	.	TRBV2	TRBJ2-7	CASSQGASVFDEQYF	TGTGCCAGCAGTCAGGGGGCCTCCGTTTTTGACGAGCAGTACTTC
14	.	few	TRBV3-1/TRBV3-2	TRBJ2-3	CASSQASSTDTQYF	TGTGCCAGCAGCCAAGCTAGCAGCACAGATACGCAGTATTTT
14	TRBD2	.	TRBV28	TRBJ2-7	CASRNSGSPHEQYF	TGTGCCAGCAGAAATAGCGGGAGCCCGCACGAGCAGTACTTC